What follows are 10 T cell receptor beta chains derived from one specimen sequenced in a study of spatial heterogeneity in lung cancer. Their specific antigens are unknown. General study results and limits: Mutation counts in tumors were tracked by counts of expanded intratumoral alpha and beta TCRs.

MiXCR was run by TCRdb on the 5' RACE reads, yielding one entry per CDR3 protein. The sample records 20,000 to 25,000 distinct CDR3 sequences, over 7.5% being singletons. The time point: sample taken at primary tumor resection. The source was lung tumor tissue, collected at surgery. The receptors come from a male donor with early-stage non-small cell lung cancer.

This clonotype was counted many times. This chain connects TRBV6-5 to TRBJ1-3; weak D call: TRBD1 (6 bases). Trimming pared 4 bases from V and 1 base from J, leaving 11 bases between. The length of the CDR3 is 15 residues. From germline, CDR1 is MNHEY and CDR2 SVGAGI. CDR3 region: CASSSPTGSGNTIYF. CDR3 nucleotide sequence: TGTGCCAGCAGTTCACCGACAGGATCTGGAAACACCATATATTTT.

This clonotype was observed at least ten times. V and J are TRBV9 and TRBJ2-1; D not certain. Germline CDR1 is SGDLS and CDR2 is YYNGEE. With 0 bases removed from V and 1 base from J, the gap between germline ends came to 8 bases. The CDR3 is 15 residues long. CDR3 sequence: CASSVGTDSYNEQFF. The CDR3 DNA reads TGTGCCAGCAGCGTAGGGACGGATTCCTACAATGAGCAGTTCTTC.

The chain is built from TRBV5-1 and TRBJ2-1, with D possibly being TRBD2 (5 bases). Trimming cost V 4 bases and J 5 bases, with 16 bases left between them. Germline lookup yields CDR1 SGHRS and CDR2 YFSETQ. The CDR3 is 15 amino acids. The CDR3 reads CASSKPEAGNNEQFF. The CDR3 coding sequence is TGCGCCAGCAGCAAGCCCGAGGCCGGGAACAATGAGCAGTTCTTC.

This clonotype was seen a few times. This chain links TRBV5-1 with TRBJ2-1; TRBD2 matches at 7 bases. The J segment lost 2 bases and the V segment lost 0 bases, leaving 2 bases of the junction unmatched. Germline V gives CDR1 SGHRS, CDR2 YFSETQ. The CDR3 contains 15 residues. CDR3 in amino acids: CASSLGEGPYNEQFF. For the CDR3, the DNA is TGCGCCAGCAGCTTGGGGGAGGGTCCCTACAATGAGCAGTTCTTC.

DNA for the CDR3: TGTGCCAGCAGCTTAAGGGGGGACCCCAGACCATCAGAAGCTTTCTTT. This codes for CASSLRGDPRPSEAFF. The J gene is TRBJ1-1, the V gene TRBV7-8; TRBD1 is a possible D gene (6 bases). V was cut by 2 bases and J by 8 bases, with 21 bases left in between. The germline V gene has CDR1 SGHVS and CDR2 FQNEAQ. This CDR3 has 16 amino acids.

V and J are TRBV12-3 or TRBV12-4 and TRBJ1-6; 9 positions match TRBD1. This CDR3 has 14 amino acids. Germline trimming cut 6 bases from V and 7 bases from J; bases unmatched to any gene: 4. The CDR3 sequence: CASSPGQGNSPLHF. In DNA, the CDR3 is TGTGCCAGCAGCCCAGGACAGGGGAATTCACCCCTCCACTTT.

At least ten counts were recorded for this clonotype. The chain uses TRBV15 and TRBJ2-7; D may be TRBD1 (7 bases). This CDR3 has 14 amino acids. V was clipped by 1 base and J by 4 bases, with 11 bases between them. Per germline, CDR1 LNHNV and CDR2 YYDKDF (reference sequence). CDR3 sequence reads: CATSRVQGGYEQYF. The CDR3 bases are TGTGCCACCAGCAGAGTCCAGGGGGGATACGAGCAGTACTTC.

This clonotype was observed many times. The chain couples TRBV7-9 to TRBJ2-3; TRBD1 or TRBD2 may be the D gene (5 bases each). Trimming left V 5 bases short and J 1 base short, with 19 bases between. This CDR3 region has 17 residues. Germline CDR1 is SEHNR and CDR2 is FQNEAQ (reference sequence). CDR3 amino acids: CASSLGRAGSRTDTQYF. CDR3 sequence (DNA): TGTGCCAGCAGCCTAGGGCGGGCAGGGAGTCGCACAGATACGCAGTATTTT.

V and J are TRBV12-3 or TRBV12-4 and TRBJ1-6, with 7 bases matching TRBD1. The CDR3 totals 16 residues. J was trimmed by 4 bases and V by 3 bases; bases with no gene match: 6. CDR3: CASSFAGGTYNSPLHF. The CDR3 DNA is TGTGCCAGCAGTTTCGCAGGGGGAACTTATAATTCACCCCTCCACTTT.

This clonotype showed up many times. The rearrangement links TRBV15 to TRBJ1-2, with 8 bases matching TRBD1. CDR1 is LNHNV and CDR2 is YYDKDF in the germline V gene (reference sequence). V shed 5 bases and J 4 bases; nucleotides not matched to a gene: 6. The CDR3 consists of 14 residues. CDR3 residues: CATSRTDRAYGYTF. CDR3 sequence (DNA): TGTGCCACCAGCCGGACGGACAGGGCCTATGGCTACACCTTC.